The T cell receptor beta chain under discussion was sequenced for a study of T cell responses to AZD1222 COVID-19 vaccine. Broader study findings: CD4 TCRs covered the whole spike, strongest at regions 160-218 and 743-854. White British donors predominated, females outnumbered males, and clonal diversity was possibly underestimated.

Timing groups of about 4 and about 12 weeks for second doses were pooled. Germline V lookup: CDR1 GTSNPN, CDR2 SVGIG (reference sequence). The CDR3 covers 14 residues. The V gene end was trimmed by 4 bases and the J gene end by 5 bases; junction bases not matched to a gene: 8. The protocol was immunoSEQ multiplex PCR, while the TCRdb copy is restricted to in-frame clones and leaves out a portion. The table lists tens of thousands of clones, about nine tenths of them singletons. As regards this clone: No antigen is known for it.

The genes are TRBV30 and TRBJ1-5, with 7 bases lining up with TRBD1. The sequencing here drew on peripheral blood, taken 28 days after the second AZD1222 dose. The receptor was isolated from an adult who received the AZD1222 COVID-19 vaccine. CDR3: CAWTPTGPDQPQHF. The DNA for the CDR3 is TGTGCCTGGACCCCGACAGGGCCCGATCAGCCCCAGCATTTT. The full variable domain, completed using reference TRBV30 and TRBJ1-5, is SQTIHQWPATLVQPVGSPLSLECTVEGTSNPNLYWYRQAAGRGLQLLFYSVGIGQISSEVPQNLSASRPQDRQFILSSKKLLLSDSGFYLCAWTPTGPDQPQHFGDGTRLSIL.